This T cell receptor (beta chain) was profiled in a study of patients and donors after allogeneic stem cell transplantation. Germline V gives CDR1 MNHEY, CDR2 SMNVEV (reference sequence). The CDR3 has 15 amino acids. The ends lost 5 bases at V and 10 bases at J; junction bases unmatched: 15. From the RT-PCR reads, TCRdb called clonotypes with MiXCR, one entry per CDR3 protein. The sample has about 150,000 distinct CDR3 sequences, 30% to 45% seen once; the top ten hold 50%. The chain joins TRBV27 to TRBJ1-1; TRBD1 matches at 8 bases. The source of this sequence is a human donor who was either an allogeneic HSCT recipient or a stem cell or donor lymphocyte infusion donor (not recorded which). It is not recorded whose cells these are; they may come from a transplant donor. Input material: blood, either unsorted or a sorted T cell fraction (not recorded which). The CDR3 loop is CASSPYYGTGSRAFF. The CDR3 DNA is TGTGCCAGCAGTCCATACTACGGGACAGGATCCAGAGCTTTCTTT.